This TCR beta chain was identified during a study of blood T cell repertoires in COVID-19. Across the study: T cells, B-cell-depleted T cells, or PBMCs supplied cDNA or gDNA.

This CDR3 has 13 amino acids. Trimming stripped 7 bases from V and 4 bases from J, with 8 bases between. In germline, CDR1 is SNHLY, CDR2 FYNNEI. Study processing details: By means of reference gene primer amplification, nucleated cell counts were estimated. Repertoires were generated with immunoSEQ multiplex PCR, while TCRdb's copy carries only in-frame clones and drops some. Clone size and V and J calls were adopted from that table, with D and trimming inferred from the DNA. Found here are 110,000 or so clones, about 90% of them singletons; the top ten hold roughly 8%. The receptor comes from a man between 65 and 85 years old who had recovered from COVID-19. Sequences were obtained from peripheral blood. The V gene is TRBV2, the J gene TRBJ2-6; no clear D. The CDR3 coding sequence is TGTGCCAGCAACTATGAGGGGGCCAACGTCCTGACTTTC. Translating it yields CASNYEGANVLTF. The entire variable domain, with the rest obtained from reference TRBV2 and TRBJ2-6, is as follows: EPEVTQTPSHQVTQMGQEVILRCVPISNHLYFYWYRQILGQKVEFLVSFYNNEISEKSEIFDDQFSVERPDGSNFTLKIRSTKLEDSAMYFCASNYEGANVLTFGAGSRLTVL.